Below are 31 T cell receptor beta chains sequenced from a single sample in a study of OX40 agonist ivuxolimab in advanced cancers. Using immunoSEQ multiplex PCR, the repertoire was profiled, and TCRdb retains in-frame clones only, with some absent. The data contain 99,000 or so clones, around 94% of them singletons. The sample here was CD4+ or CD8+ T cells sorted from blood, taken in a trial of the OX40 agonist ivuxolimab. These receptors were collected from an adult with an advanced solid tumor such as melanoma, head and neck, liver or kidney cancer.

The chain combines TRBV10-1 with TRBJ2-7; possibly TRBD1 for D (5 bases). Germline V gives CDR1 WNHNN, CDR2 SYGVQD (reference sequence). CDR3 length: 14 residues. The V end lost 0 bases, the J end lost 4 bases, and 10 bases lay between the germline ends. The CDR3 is CASSESLGPYEQYF. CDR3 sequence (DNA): TGCGCCAGCAGTGAGTCGCTGGGGCCGTACGAGCAGTACTTC.

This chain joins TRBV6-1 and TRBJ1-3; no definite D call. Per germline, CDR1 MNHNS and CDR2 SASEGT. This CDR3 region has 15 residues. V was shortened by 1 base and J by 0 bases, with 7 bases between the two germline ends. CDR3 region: CASSEGIYSGNTIYF. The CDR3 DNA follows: TGTGCCAGCAGTGAAGGAATATACTCTGGAAACACCATATATTTT.

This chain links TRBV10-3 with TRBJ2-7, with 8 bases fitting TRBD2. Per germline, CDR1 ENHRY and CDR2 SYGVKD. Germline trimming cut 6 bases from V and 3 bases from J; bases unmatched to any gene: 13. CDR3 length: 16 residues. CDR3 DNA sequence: TGTGCCATCAGCCCGGAGGGTAGCGGGGCCTTCTACGAGCAGTACTTC. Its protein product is CAISPEGSGAFYEQYF.

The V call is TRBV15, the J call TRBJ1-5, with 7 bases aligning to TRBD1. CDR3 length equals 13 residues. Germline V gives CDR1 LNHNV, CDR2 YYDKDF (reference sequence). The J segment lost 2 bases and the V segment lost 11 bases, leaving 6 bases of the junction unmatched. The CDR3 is CAAQTGGNQPQHF. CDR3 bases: TGTGCCGCGCAAACAGGGGGCAATCAGCCCCAGCATTTT. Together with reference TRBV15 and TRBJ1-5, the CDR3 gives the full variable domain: DAMVIQNPRYQVTQFGKPVTLSCSQTLNHNVMYWYQQKSSQAPKLLFHYYDKDFNNEADTPDNFQSRRPNTSFCFLDIRSPGLGDTAMYLCAAQTGGNQPQHFGDGTRLSIL.

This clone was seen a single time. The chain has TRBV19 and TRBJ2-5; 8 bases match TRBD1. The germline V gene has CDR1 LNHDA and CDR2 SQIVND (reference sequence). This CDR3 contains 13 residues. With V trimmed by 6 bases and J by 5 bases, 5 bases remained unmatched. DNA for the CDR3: TGTGCCAGTAGGAACAGGGGGAAGGAGACCCAGTACTTC. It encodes CASRNRGKETQYF. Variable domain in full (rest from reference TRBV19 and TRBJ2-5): DGGITQSPKYLFRKEGQNVTLSCEQNLNHDAMYWYRQDPGQGLRLIYYSQIVNDFQKGDIAEGYSVSREKKESFPLTVTSAQKNPTAFYLCASRNRGKETQYFGPGTRLLVL.

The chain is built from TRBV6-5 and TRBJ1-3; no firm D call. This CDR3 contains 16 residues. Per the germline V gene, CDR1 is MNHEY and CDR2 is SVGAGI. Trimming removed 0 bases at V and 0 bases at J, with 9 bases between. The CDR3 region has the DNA TGTGCCAGCAGTTACTCGTATACCATCTCTGGAAACACCATATATTTT. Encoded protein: CASSYSYTISGNTIYF.

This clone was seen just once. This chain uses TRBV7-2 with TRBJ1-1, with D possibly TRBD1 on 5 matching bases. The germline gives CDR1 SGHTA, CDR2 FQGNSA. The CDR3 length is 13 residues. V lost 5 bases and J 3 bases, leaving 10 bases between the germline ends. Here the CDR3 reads CASSESRDTEAFF. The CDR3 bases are TGTGCCAGCAGCGAAAGCAGGGACACTGAAGCTTTCTTT.

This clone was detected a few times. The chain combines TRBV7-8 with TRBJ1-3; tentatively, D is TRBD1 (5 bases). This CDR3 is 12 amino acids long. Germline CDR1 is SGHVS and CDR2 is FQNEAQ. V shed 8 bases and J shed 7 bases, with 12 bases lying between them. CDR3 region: CASGSWDNTIYF. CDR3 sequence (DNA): TGTGCCAGCGGGTCCTGGGACAACACCATATATTTT.

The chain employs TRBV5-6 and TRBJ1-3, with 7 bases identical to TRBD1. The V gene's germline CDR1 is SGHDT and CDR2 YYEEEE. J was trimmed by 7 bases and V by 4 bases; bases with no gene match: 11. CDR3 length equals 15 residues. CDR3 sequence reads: CASSGGTAVSNTIYF. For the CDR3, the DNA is TGTGCCAGCAGCGGCGGGACAGCGGTTTCGAACACCATATATTTT.

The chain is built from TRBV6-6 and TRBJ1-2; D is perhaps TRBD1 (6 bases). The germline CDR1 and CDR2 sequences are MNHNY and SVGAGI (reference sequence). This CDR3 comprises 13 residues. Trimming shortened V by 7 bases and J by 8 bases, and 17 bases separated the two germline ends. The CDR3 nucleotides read TGTGCCAGCAACTTCCGGGACAAAGGGGGCTACACCTTC. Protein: CASNFRDKGGYTF.

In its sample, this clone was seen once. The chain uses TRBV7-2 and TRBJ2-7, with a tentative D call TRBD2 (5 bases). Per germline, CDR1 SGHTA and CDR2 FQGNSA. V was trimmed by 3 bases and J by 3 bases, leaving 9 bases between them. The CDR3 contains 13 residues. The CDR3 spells CASSLARDYEQYF. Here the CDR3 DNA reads TGTGCCAGCAGCTTGGCACGGGACTACGAGCAGTACTTC.

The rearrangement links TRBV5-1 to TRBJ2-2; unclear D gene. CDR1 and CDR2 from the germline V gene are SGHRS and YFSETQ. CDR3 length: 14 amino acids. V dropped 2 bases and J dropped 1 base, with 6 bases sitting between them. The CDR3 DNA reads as TGCGCCAGCAGCTTAAGGGAGAACACCGGGGAGCTGTTTTTT. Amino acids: CASSLRENTGELFF. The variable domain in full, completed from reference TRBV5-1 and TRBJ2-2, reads KAGVTQTPRYLIKTRGQQVTLSCSPISGHRSVSWYQQTPGQGLQFLFEYFSETQRNKGNFPGRFSGRQFSNSRSEMNVSTLELGDSALYLCASSLRENTGELFFGEGSRLTVL.

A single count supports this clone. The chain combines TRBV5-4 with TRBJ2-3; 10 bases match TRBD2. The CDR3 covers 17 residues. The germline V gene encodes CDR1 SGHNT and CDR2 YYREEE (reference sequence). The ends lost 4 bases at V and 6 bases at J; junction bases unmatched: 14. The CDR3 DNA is TGTGCCAGCAGCCCGCTCCTAGCGGGAGCCGTCGCGGATACGCAGTATTTT. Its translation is CASSPLLAGAVADTQYF. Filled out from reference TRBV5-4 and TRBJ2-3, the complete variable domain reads ETGVTQSPTHLIKTRGQQVTLRCSSQSGHNTVSWYQQALGQGPQFIFQYYREEENGRGNFPPRFSGLQFPNYSSELNVNALELDDSALYLCASSPLLAGAVADTQYFGPGTRLTVL.

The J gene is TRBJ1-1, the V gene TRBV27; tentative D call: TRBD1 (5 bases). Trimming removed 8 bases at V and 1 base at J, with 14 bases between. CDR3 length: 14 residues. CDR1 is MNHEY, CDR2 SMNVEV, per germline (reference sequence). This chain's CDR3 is CASDRDGRNTEAFF. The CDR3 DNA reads TGTGCCAGCGACCGGGACGGACGGAACACTGAAGCTTTCTTT.

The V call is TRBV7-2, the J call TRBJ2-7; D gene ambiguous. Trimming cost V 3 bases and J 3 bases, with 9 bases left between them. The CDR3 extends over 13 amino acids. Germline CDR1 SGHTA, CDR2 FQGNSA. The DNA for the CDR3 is TGTGCCAGCAGCTTTGGCCCGAGCTACGAGCAGTACTTC. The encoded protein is CASSFGPSYEQYF.

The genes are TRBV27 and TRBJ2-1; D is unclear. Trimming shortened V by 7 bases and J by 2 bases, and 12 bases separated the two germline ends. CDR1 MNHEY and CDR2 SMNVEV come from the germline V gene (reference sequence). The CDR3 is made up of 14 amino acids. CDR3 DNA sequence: TGTGCCAGCAAACGGACGGAGACCTACAATGAGCAGTTCTTC. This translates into CASKRTETYNEQFF.

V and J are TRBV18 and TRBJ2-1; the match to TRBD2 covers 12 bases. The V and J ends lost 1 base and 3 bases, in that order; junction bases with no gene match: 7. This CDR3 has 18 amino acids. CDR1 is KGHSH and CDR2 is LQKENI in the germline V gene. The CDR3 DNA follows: TGTGCCAGCTCACCACGCTTACTAGCGGGAGGACTCTACAATGAGCAGTTCTTC. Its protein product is CASSPRLLAGGLYNEQFF.

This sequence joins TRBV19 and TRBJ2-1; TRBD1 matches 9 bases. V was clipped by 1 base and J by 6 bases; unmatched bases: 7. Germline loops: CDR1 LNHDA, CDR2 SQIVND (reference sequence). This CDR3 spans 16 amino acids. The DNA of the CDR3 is TGTGCCAGTAGTATAGTAGGTTTACAGGGGGCCAATGAGCAGTTCTTC. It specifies CASSIVGLQGANEQFF.

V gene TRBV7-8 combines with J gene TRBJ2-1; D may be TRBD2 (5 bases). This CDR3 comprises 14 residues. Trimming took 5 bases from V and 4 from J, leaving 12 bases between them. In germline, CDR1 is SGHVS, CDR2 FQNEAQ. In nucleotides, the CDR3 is TGTGCCAGCAGCCCCCGAGGGCCGTACAATGAGCAGTTCTTC. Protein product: CASSPRGPYNEQFF.

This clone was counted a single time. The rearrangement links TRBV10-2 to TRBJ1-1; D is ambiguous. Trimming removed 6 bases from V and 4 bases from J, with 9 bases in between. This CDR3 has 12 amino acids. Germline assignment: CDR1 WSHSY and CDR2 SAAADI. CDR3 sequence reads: CASSTGGTEAFF. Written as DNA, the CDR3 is TGCGCCAGCAGCACGGGAGGCACTGAAGCTTTCTTT.

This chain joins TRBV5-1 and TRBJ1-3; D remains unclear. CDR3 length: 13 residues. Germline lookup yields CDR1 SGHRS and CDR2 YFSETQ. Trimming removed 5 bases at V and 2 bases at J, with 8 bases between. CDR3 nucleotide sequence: TGCGCCAGCAGGGGAGGGACTGGAAACACCATATATTTT. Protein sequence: CASRGGTGNTIYF.

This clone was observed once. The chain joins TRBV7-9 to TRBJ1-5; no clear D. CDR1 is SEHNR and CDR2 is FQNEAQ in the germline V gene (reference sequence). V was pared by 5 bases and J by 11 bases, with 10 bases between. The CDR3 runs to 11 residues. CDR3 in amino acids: CASSLSGSQHF. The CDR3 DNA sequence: TGTGCCAGCAGCCTATCTGGGTCCCAGCATTTT.

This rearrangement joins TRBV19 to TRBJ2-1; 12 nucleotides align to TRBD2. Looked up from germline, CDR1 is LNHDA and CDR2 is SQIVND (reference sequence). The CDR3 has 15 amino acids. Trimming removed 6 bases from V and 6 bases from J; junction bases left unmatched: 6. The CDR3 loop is CASRQGLAGFNEQFF. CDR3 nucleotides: TGTGCCAGTAGGCAGGGACTAGCGGGTTTCAATGAGCAGTTCTTC.

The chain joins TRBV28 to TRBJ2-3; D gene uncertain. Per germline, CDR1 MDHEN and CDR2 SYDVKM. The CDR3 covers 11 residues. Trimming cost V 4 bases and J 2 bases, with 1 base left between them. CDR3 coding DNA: TGTGCCAGCAGTTACACAGATACGCAGTATTTT. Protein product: CASSYTDTQYF.

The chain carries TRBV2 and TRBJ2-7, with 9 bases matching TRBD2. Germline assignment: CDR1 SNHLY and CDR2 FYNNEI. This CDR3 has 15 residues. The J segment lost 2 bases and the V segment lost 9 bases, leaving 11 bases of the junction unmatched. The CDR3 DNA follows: TGTGCCAGTAGTTATGGGACTAGCTATACCTACGAGCAGTACTTC. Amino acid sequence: CASSYGTSYTYEQYF.

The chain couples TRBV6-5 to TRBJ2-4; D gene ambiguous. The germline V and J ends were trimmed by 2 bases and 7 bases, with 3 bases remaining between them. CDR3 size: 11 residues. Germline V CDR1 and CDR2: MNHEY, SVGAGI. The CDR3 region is CASSYTNIQYF. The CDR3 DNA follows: TGTGCCAGCAGTTACACGAACATTCAGTACTTC.

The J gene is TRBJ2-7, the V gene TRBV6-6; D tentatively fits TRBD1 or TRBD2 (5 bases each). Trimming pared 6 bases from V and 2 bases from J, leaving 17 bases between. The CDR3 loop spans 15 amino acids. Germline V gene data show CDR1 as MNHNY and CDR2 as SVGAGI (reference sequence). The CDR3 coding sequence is TGTGCCAGCAGACCCACCCGAGGGGCCCCCTACGAGCAGTACTTC. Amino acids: CASRPTRGAPYEQYF.

CDR3 protein: CAISSELAGGTDTQYF. The CDR3 coding sequence is TGTGCCATCAGTTCCGAACTAGCGGGGGGCACAGATACGCAGTATTTT. V and J are TRBV10-3 and TRBJ2-3; 11 bases match TRBD2. Trimming cost V 5 bases and J 1 base; bases outside gene matches: 5. In germline, CDR1 is ENHRY, CDR2 SYGVKD. The CDR3 is 16 amino acids.

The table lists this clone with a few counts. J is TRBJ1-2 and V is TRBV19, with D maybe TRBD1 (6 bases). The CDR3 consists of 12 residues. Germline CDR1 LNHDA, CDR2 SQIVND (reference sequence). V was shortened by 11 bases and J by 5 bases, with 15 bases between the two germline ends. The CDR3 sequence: CAAGDRIYGYTF. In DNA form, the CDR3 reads TGTGCCGCAGGGGACCGCATTTATGGCTACACCTTC. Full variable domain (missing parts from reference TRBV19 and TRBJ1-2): DGGITQSPKYLFRKEGQNVTLSCEQNLNHDAMYWYRQDPGQGLRLIYYSQIVNDFQKGDIAEGYSVSREKKESFPLTVTSAQKNPTAFYLCAAGDRIYGYTFGSGTRLTVV.

CDR3 nucleotide sequence: TGTGCCAGCGGGGGGGGCTGGGCAACTAATGAAAAACTGTTTTTT. It is translated as CASGGGWATNEKLFF. The chain joins TRBV6-5 to TRBJ1-4; maybe TRBD1 (6 bases). Germline V gene sequence: CDR1 MNHEY, CDR2 SVGAGI. CDR3 length: 15 amino acids. V was shortened by 8 bases and J by 0 bases, with 13 bases between the two germline ends.

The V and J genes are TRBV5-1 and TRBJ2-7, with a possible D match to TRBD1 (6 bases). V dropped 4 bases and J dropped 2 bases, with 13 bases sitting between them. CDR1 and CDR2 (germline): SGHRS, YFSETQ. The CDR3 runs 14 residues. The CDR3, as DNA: TGCGCCAGCAGCCCCGGACAGCACCCCTACGAGCAGTACTTC. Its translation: CASSPGQHPYEQYF.